The 27 T cell receptor beta chains listed next were all sequenced from one sample in a study of shared clonotypes between healthy human individuals. Repertoires were generated with immunoSEQ multiplex PCR, while TCRdb's copy carries only in-frame clones and drops some. The sample has about 1.1 million clones; around 78% are singletons. The sequenced material came from memory CD4+ T cells from PBMCs. Subset indicated: CD45RA-negative fraction. The receptors originated from a man aged 18 to 29 in good health. Some clones in this sample may be carry-over from other donors' samples.

The CDR3 reads CASSRGGLAGYNEQFF. CDR3 sequence (DNA): TGTGCCAGCAGCAGAGGGGGACTAGCGGGGTACAATGAGCAGTTCTTC. The rearrangement uses TRBV7-8 and TRBJ2-1; 13 nucleotides match TRBD2. Germline trimming cut 5 bases from V and 4 bases from J; bases unmatched to any gene: 5. CDR1 is SGHVS and CDR2 is FQNEAQ in the germline V gene. There are 16 residues in the CDR3.

J is TRBJ2-7 and V is TRBV18, with D perhaps matching TRBD2 (5 bases). Germline V gene sequence: CDR1 KGHSH, CDR2 LQKENI. This CDR3 contains 14 residues. Between the trimmed V and J ends, which lost 3 bases and 4 bases, there was a span of 13 bases. The CDR3 region is CASSPGNRDYEQYF. The CDR3 coding sequence is TGTGCCAGCTCACCGGGAAATCGGGATTACGAGCAGTACTTC.

The V call is TRBV18, the J call TRBJ2-3; the D gene is possibly TRBD2 (6 bases). Germline CDR1 and CDR2: KGHSH and LQKENI. The CDR3 covers 15 residues. Trimming shortened V by 2 bases and J by 1 base, and 10 bases separated the two germline ends. The CDR3 DNA follows: TGTGCCAGCTCACCAATGGCGGGGCGCACAGATACGCAGTATTTT. Amino acids: CASSPMAGRTDTQYF.

V and J are TRBV6-1 and TRBJ2-3, with TRBD1 identical over 8 bases. The ends lost 7 bases at V and 1 base at J; junction bases unmatched: 4. Germline V lookup: CDR1 MNHNS, CDR2 SASEGT. This CDR3 comprises 14 residues. The CDR3: CASTRTGRTDTQYF. CDR3 in DNA: TGTGCCAGCACCAGGACAGGGCGCACAGATACGCAGTATTTT.

The rearrangement uses TRBV10-3 and TRBJ2-3; 8 bases agree with TRBD2. Trimming cost V 7 bases and J 4 bases; bases outside gene matches: 10. The CDR3 runs 15 residues. Germline CDR1 reads ENHRY; CDR2 reads SYGVKD. The CDR3 here is CAITTSGNRADTQYF. CDR3 nucleotide sequence: TGTGCCATCACTACTAGCGGTAATCGGGCAGATACGCAGTATTTT.

The genes are TRBV2 and TRBJ2-3; 7 bases are a match to TRBD1. The CDR3 consists of 15 residues. V gave up 8 bases and J gave up 0 bases; unmatched junction bases: 8. CDR1 is SNHLY and CDR2 is FYNNEI in the germline V gene. The CDR3 nucleotides read TGTGCCAGCGGCTCGACAGGGCTTAGCACAGATACGCAGTATTTT. Protein product: CASGSTGLSTDTQYF. The full variable domain, its missing parts supplied by reference TRBV2 and TRBJ2-3, is EPEVTQTPSHQVTQMGQEVILRCVPISNHLYFYWYRQILGQKVEFLVSFYNNEISEKSEIFDDQFSVERPDGSNFTLKIRSTKLEDSAMYFCASGSTGLSTDTQYFGPGTRLTVL.

This clone was seen just once. The chain carries TRBV7-2 and TRBJ2-2, with D unresolved. V was trimmed by 1 base and J by 8 bases, leaving 8 bases between them. Germline-derived CDR1 and CDR2 are SGHTA and FQGNSA. CDR3 size: 13 residues. The chain's CDR3 is CASSLGGLGELFF. DNA of the CDR3: TGTGCCAGCAGCTTAGGTGGGCTTGGGGAGCTGTTTTTT.

A word on this clone: Other nucleotide sequences in the sample specify the same CDR3. The rearrangement links TRBV5-1 to TRBJ1-1; D is uncertain. CDR1 is SGHRS and CDR2 is YFSETQ in the germline V gene. The CDR3 has 14 amino acids. Trimming took 0 bases from V and 0 from J, leaving 6 bases between them. The CDR3 protein is CASSLATVNTEAFF. The CDR3 DNA is TGCGCCAGCAGCTTGGCGACGGTGAACACTGAAGCTTTCTTT.

The chain recombines TRBV5-6 with TRBJ1-2, with a tentative D call TRBD1 (6 bases). The CDR3 contains 15 residues. CDR1 SGHDT and CDR2 YYEEEE come from the germline V gene. Trimming took off 1 base at V and 3 bases at J, with 13 bases between the two ends. CDR3 protein: CASSLTGFTYYGYTF. DNA for the CDR3: TGTGCCAGCAGCTTGACAGGGTTTACCTACTATGGCTACACCTTC.

This chain uses TRBV12-5 with TRBJ1-1; D possibly corresponds to TRBD1 (5 bases). The ends were cut back, 2 bases at V and 7 bases at J, with 5 bases in the middle. Per the germline V gene, CDR1 is LGHNT and CDR2 is FRNRAP. The CDR3 is 11 residues long. CDR3 coding DNA: TGTGCTAGTGGTTTGAGGGGTGAAGCTTTCTTT. This codes for CASGLRGEAFF.

This clone was detected once. The chain uses TRBV7-3 and TRBJ2-1; TRBD2 agrees at 10 bases. This CDR3 comprises 17 residues. CDR1 and CDR2 (germline): SGHTA, FQGTGA. After removal of 1 base from V and 8 bases from J, the junction contained 11 bases not matched to a gene. CDR3 sequence (DNA): TGTGCCAGCAGCTTAATAGGTCTAGCGGGAGACGGCGATGAGCAGTTCTTC. Residues: CASSLIGLAGDGDEQFF.

The rearrangement joins TRBV5-8 to TRBJ1-3; D remains unclear. Looked up from germline, CDR1 is SGHTS and CDR2 is YDEGEE. Trimming pared 2 bases from V and 0 bases from J, leaving 9 bases between. There are 15 residues in the CDR3. The CDR3 protein is CASSFLGFSGNTIYF. The CDR3 DNA is TGTGCCAGCAGCTTTCTGGGTTTCTCTGGAAACACCATATATTTT.

This chain links TRBV7-2 with TRBJ2-5, with TRBD2 identical over 8 bases. Looked up from germline, CDR1 is SGHTA and CDR2 is FQGNSA. The CDR3 contains 16 residues. V was pared by 3 bases and J by 5 bases, with 11 bases of the junction left unmatched. The CDR3 region is CASSFTGTRVGETQYF. The CDR3 DNA follows: TGTGCCAGCAGCTTCACCGGGACTAGAGTCGGGGAGACCCAGTACTTC.

This clone was recorded once. The chain's CDR3 is CASSLWDYTEAFF. CDR3 bases: TGCGCCAGCAGCTTGTGGGACTACACTGAAGCTTTCTTT. The V gene is TRBV5-1, the J gene TRBJ1-1, with D possibly matching TRBD1 (5 bases). The length of the CDR3 is 13 residues. The germline V gene has CDR1 SGHRS and CDR2 YFSETQ. V was cut by 1 base and J by 3 bases, with 7 bases left in between.

The V gene is TRBV5-5, the J gene TRBJ1-2; 8 bases align to TRBD1. The CDR3 runs to 16 residues. Germline V CDR1 and CDR2: SGHKS, YYEKEE (reference sequence). V gave up 3 bases and J gave up 4 bases; unmatched junction bases: 11. The CDR3 DNA reads TGTGCCAGCAGCTCCTGGGCAGGGGGCGCTTCCTATGGCTACACCTTC. It yields the protein CASSSWAGGASYGYTF.

The chain employs TRBV5-1 and TRBJ2-4; 7 bases match TRBD2. This CDR3 is built from 19 residues. Trimming took 0 bases from V and 0 from J; bases not matched to a gene: 12. Per germline, CDR1 SGHRS and CDR2 YFSETQ. CDR3 amino acids: CASSLGPTLAVKAKNIQYF. CDR3 DNA: TGCGCCAGCAGCTTGGGCCCTACTCTAGCGGTGAAAGCCAAAAACATTCAGTACTTC.

This chain links TRBV2 with TRBJ2-7; no definite D call. Trimming removed 1 base at V and 6 bases at J, with 10 bases between. CDR3 length: 13 amino acids. CDR1 is SNHLY, CDR2 FYNNEI, per germline. The CDR3 reads CASSEGSAIEQYF. The CDR3 DNA reads as TGTGCCAGCAGTGAAGGGAGCGCGATCGAGCAGTACTTC.

The V call is TRBV29-1, the J call TRBJ2-5; no clear D gene. Trimming pared 4 bases from V and 5 bases from J, leaving 11 bases between. The CDR3 totals 12 residues. Per the germline V gene, CDR1 is SQVTM and CDR2 is ANQGSEA. Here the CDR3 reads CSVVLPSETQYF. The CDR3 DNA sequence: TGCAGCGTTGTTTTACCGTCTGAGACCCAGTACTTC.

The gene calls are TRBV19 and TRBJ2-1; no clear D gene. The V end lost 5 bases, the J end lost 9 bases, and 11 bases lay between the germline ends. CDR1 is LNHDA and CDR2 is SQIVND in the germline V gene (reference sequence). The CDR3 contains 12 residues. DNA for the CDR3: TGTGCCAGTAGTGGCCTGGCAAGTGAGCAGTTCTTC. It specifies CASSGLASEQFF.

The chain uses TRBV6-1 and TRBJ2-1, with a tentative D call TRBD2 (6 bases). The CDR3 loop spans 13 amino acids. CDR1 and CDR2 from the germline V gene are MNHNS and SASEGT. V was cut by 5 bases and J by 9 bases, with 14 bases left in between. The CDR3 region has the DNA TGTGCCAGCAGTTCCTGGGACTTCCCTGAGCAGTTCTTC. This encodes CASSSWDFPEQFF.

The table lists this clone with a few counts. This rearrangement joins TRBV4-2 to TRBJ2-1; 13 bases are shared with TRBD2. Unmatched junction bases numbered 8, after V lost 3 bases and J lost 9 bases. In germline, CDR1 is LGHNA, CDR2 YNFKEQ. CDR3 length: 16 amino acids. The CDR3 spells CASSHDRLAGGSEQFF. CDR3 coding DNA: TGTGCCAGCAGCCATGACCGACTAGCGGGAGGTTCTGAGCAGTTCTTC.

This clone was seen a few times. The chain carries TRBV5-6 and TRBJ1-3; 10 positions agree with TRBD1. Losses at the gene ends were 5 bases for V and 0 bases for J; bases not matched to a gene: 5. This CDR3 has 16 residues. Germline CDR1 SGHDT, CDR2 YYEEEE. The CDR3 nucleotides read TGTGCCAGCAGGACAGGGGGCTTCTTCTCTGGAAACACCATATATTTT. Its protein is CASRTGGFFSGNTIYF.

This clone showed up just a few times. The chain is built from TRBV19 and TRBJ1-5; weak D call: TRBD1 (5 bases). Per the germline V gene, CDR1 is LNHDA and CDR2 is SQIVND (reference sequence). Deletions cut 4 bases from V and 2 bases from J, with 18 bases between. The CDR3 spans 17 residues. The CDR3 DNA is TGTGCCAGTAGTACCTCCCTAGGGACTGGAGGCAATCAGCCCCAGCATTTT. It is translated as CASSTSLGTGGNQPQHF.

J is TRBJ1-5 and V is TRBV9; 8 nucleotides line up with TRBD1. The CDR3 has 18 residues. Germline CDR1 is SGDLS and CDR2 is YYNGEE. V lost 4 bases and J lost 0; bases outside the gene matches: 12. CDR3 region: CASSTPGQEDYSNQPQHF. The CDR3 nucleotides read TGTGCCAGCAGCACTCCGGGACAGGAAGACTATAGCAATCAGCCCCAGCATTTT.

There are a few counts of this clone. This chain connects TRBV21-1 to TRBJ2-1; whether TRBD1, the table's D call, matches the DNA was not checked. TRBV21-1 is recorded as a pseudogene. CDR3 length equals 12 residues. For the CDR3, the DNA is TGTGCCAGCAGCAAAGAGGCAGGGTGGCAGTTCTTC. Its translation is CASSKEAGWQFF.

The chain is built from TRBV9 and TRBJ1-2; D unclear. The CDR3 loop spans 14 amino acids. V shed 0 bases and J shed 4 bases, with 10 bases lying between them. Germline CDR1 is SGDLS and CDR2 is YYNGEE. The CDR3 DNA reads as TGTGCCAGCAGCGTAGGAGTGGACGGCTATGGCTACACCTTC. As protein: CASSVGVDGYGYTF.

The chain carries TRBV19 and TRBJ2-1; D perhaps matches TRBD2 (6 bases). The V and J ends lost 6 bases and 8 bases respectively, with 17 bases between them. The CDR3 sequence is 14 residues long. Per germline, CDR1 LNHDA and CDR2 SQIVND (reference sequence). CDR3 sequence (DNA): TGTGCCAGTAGGAGGGAACTAGCAGTAGATGAGCAGTTCTTC. It translates to CASRRELAVDEQFF.